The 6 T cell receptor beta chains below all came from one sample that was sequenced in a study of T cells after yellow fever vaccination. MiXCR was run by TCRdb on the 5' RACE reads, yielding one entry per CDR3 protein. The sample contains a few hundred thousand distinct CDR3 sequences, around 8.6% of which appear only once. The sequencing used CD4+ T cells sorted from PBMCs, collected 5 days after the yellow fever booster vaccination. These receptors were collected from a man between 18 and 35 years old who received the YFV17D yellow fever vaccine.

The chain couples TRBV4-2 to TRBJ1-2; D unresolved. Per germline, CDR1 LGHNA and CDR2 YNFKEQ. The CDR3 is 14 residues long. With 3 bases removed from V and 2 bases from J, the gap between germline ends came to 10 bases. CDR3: CASSHIDLNYGYTF. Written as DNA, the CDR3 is TGTGCCAGCAGCCATATCGACTTAAACTATGGCTACACCTTC.

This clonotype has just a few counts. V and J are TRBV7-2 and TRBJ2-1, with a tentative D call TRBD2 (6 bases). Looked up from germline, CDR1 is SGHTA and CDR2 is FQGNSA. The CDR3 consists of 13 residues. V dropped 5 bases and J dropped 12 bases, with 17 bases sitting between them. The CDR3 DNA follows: TGTGCCAGCAGCCCAGGACCCCGGGAGTCGCAGTTCTTC. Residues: CASSPGPRESQFF.

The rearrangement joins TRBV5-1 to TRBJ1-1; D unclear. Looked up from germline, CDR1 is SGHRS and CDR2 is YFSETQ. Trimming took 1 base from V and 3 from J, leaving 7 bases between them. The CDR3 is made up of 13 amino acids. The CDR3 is CASSLRKDTEAFF. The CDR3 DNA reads TGCGCCAGCAGCTTGAGGAAGGACACTGAAGCTTTCTTT.

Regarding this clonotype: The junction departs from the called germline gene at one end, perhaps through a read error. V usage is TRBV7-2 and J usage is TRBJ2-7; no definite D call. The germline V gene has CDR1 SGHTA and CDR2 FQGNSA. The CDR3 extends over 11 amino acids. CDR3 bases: TGTGCCAGCTGCTTCGCGTACGAGCAGTACTTC. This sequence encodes CASCFAYEQYF.

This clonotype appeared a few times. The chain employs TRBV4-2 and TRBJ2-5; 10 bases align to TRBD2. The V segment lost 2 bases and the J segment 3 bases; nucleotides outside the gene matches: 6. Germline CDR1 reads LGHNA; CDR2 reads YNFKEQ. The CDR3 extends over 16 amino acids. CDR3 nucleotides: TGTGCCAGCAGCCAACCGGTACTAGCGGGGAAAGAGACCCAGTACTTC. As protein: CASSQPVLAGKETQYF.

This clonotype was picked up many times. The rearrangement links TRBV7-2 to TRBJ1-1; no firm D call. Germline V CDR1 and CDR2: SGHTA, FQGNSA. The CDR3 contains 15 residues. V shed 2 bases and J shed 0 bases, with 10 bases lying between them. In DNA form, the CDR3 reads TGTGCCAGCAGCTTAAACTTTCTCTTGAACACTGAAGCTTTCTTT. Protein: CASSLNFLLNTEAFF. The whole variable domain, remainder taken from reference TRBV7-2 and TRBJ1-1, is GAGVSQSPSNKVTEKGKDVELRCDPISGHTALYWYRQSLGQGLEFLIYFQGNSAPDKSGLPSDRFSAERTGGSVSTLTIQRTQQEDSAVYLCASSLNFLLNTEAFFGQGTRLTVV.